The 29 T cell receptor beta chains given below trace back to one sample, sequenced in a study of blood T cell repertoires in COVID-19. Profiling relied on immunoSEQ multiplex PCR, and the TCRdb table lists in-frame clones only, not all of them. There are 100,000 or so clones in the sample; 85% to 95% occur only once, and about 3.9% lies in the top ten. Material for sequencing was peripheral blood. The origin of the receptors is a woman in her forties or fifties in a cohort sampled during active COVID-19.

The chain recombines TRBV18 with TRBJ2-7, with a weak D call TRBD1 (6 bases). V was cut by 3 bases and J by 3 bases, with 15 bases left in between. Germline CDR1 is KGHSH and CDR2 is LQKENI. The CDR3 runs 15 residues. Here the CDR3 reads CASSPGTPTIYEQYF. DNA for the CDR3: TGTGCCAGCTCACCCGGGACACCTACTATCTACGAGCAGTACTTC.

The chain joins TRBV6-5 to TRBJ1-3, with a weak D call TRBD1 (6 bases). V lost 2 bases and J lost 3, with 11 bases in between. Germline V gene data show CDR1 as MNHEY and CDR2 as SVGAGI. The CDR3 runs 15 residues. The CDR3 bases are TGTGCCAGCAGTTACGCGCCAGGGGATGGAAACACCATATATTTT. It specifies CASSYAPGDGNTIYF.

The rearrangement uses TRBV12-5 and TRBJ2-5; 7 nucleotides line up with TRBD2. Looked up from germline, CDR1 is LGHNT and CDR2 is FRNRAP. CDR3 length: 16 amino acids. J lost 4 bases, V lost 1 base, and 9 bases had no gene match. The CDR3 here is CASGLAVGGPVETQYF. The CDR3 DNA follows: TGTGCTAGTGGTTTGGCGGTGGGAGGGCCAGTAGAGACCCAGTACTTC.

V gene TRBV2 combines with J gene TRBJ2-1; weak D call: TRBD1 (6 bases). V was clipped by 6 bases and J by 5 bases, with 17 bases between them. CDR3 length: 15 residues. The germline V gene encodes CDR1 SNHLY and CDR2 FYNNEI. This CDR3 is CASRTGRVRNNEQFF. In nucleotides, the CDR3 is TGTGCCAGCAGGACAGGAAGGGTTAGGAACAATGAGCAGTTCTTC.

The sample holds one count of this clone. The chain joins TRBV4-1 to TRBJ1-2; TRBD1 is a possible D gene (6 bases). Trimming removed 1 base from V and 4 bases from J, with 13 bases in between. Germline assignment: CDR1 MGHRA and CDR2 YSYEKL. The CDR3 is 15 amino acids. The CDR3 is CASSQAGTFAYGYTF. CDR3 nucleotides: TGCGCCAGCAGCCAAGCCGGGACATTCGCCTATGGCTACACCTTC.

The chain recombines TRBV28 with TRBJ2-7; D remains unclear. The V gene's germline CDR1 is MDHEN and CDR2 SYDVKM. V was clipped by 6 bases and J by 2 bases, with 5 bases between them. The CDR3 runs 11 residues. The CDR3 DNA reads TGTGCCAGCAGGCACACCTACGAGCAGTACTTC. This sequence encodes CASRHTYEQYF.

As for this clone: Relative to the germline gene, one junction end is altered; a read error may explain this. The rearrangement joins TRBV2 to TRBJ2-5; D is perhaps TRBD2 (5 bases). Germline CDR1 and CDR2: SNHLY and FYNNEI. CDR3 length: 16 residues. The CDR3 sequence: CASSKAGMGGQETQYF. In nucleotides, the CDR3 is TGTGCCAGCAGTAAAGCCGGGATGGGCGGCCAAGAGACCCAGTACTTC.

This clone was seen a few times. This chain joins TRBV30 and TRBJ1-6; D unclear. The V end lost 3 bases, the J end lost 4 bases, and 10 bases lay between the germline ends. This CDR3 contains 14 residues. The germline V gene encodes CDR1 GTSNPN and CDR2 SVGIG (reference sequence). CDR3 in DNA: TGTGCCTGGAGCCGGGTGCAATATAATTCACCCCTCCACTTT. Residues: CAWSRVQYNSPLHF.

The chain carries TRBV11-3 and TRBJ1-1; 8 nucleotides line up with TRBD1. Germline V gives CDR1 SGHNT, CDR2 YENEEA. This CDR3 is built from 15 residues. Unmatched junction bases numbered 8, after V lost 3 bases and J lost 5 bases. The CDR3 region has the DNA TGTGCCAGCAGCTTGGCAAGACAGGGGTGGACTGAAGCTTTCTTT. Translating gives CASSLARQGWTEAFF.

V gene TRBV10-3 combines with J gene TRBJ1-2; TRBD1 is a possible D gene (6 bases). The V end was cut by 2 bases, the J end by 3 bases, with 16 bases between. The CDR3 consists of 16 residues. Germline assignment: CDR1 ENHRY and CDR2 SYGVKD. CDR3 sequence reads: CAISEPRIQGDYGYTF. CDR3 sequence (DNA): TGTGCCATCAGTGAGCCGAGAATACAGGGTGACTATGGCTACACCTTC.

This clone was counted once. The gene calls are TRBV7-6 and TRBJ2-7, with D tentatively TRBD1 (7 bases). CDR3 length equals 15 residues. Germline V gives CDR1 SGHVS, CDR2 FNYEAQ. The V end was cut by 2 bases, the J end by 1 base, with 12 bases between. The CDR3 coding sequence is TGTGCCAGCAGCTTATCAGGGGGGTTGTCCTACGAGCAGTACTTC. Its protein product is CASSLSGGLSYEQYF. Filled out from reference TRBV7-6 and TRBJ2-7, the complete variable domain reads GAGVSQSPRYKVTKRGQDVALRCDPISGHVSLYWYRQALGQGPEFLTYFNYEAQQDKSGLPNDRFSAERPEGSISTLTIQRTEQRDSAMYRCASSLSGGLSYEQYFGPGTRLTVT.

The genes are TRBV7-8 and TRBJ2-3; 14 nucleotides match TRBD2. CDR3 length equals 18 residues. Losses at the gene ends were 3 bases for V and 6 bases for J; bases not matched to a gene: 11. Germline V lookup: CDR1 SGHVS, CDR2 FQNEAQ. The CDR3 DNA reads TGTGCCAGCAGCTTGGGGACTAGCGGGGGCCCCAGGGAGGATACGCAGTATTTT. This codes for CASSLGTSGGPREDTQYF.

The J gene is TRBJ2-7, the V gene TRBV6-5; D is perhaps TRBD1 (7 bases). V was trimmed by 10 bases and J by 2 bases, leaving 18 bases between them. This CDR3 comprises 14 residues. Germline lookup yields CDR1 MNHEY and CDR2 SVGAGI. CDR3 DNA: TGTGCCACTGACCGGGGCAGGGGGGCCTACGAGCAGTACTTC. It yields the protein CATDRGRGAYEQYF.

In DNA, the CDR3 is TGTGCCAGCTCAAACTCGACAGGGACAGTGGGAAACACCATATATTTT. Its translation is CASSNSTGTVGNTIYF. The chain links TRBV18 to TRBJ1-3, with 7 positions matching TRBD1. The CDR3 extends over 16 amino acids. V lost 5 bases and J lost 4; bases outside the gene matches: 11. From germline, CDR1 is KGHSH and CDR2 LQKENI.

The V call is TRBV11-3, the J call TRBJ2-2, with D possibly TRBD2 on 6 matching bases. This CDR3 has 15 amino acids. CDR1 is SGHNT and CDR2 is YENEEA in the germline V gene. Trimming took 4 bases from V and 0 from J, leaving 9 bases between them. CDR3 nucleotides: TGTGCCAGCAGCTCCAGCGGGCCGAACACCGGGGAGCTGTTTTTT. This codes for CASSSSGPNTGELFF.

The rearrangement links TRBV6-5 to TRBJ1-1; 7 positions match TRBD1. The germline CDR1 and CDR2 sequences are MNHEY and SVGAGI. Germline trimming cut 7 bases from V and 5 bases from J; bases unmatched to any gene: 10. This CDR3 region has 14 residues. CDR3 DNA sequence: TGTGCCAGCACTACCGGGACAGCAGTTACTGAAGCTTTCTTT. This sequence encodes CASTTGTAVTEAFF.

The CDR3 sequence is CASSWGPTGGTQYF. In DNA, the CDR3 is TGTGCCAGCAGCTGGGGGCCTACCGGTGGGACCCAGTACTTC. V usage is TRBV9 and J usage is TRBJ2-5, with a tentative D call TRBD1 (6 bases). The CDR3 contains 14 residues. Germline assignment: CDR1 SGDLS and CDR2 YYNGEE. V was shortened by 4 bases and J by 7 bases, with 17 bases between the two germline ends. Complete variable domain (other parts from reference TRBV9 and TRBJ2-5): DSGVTQTPKHLITATGQRVTLRCSPRSGDLSVYWYQQSLDQGLQFLIQYYNGEERAKGNILERFSAQQFPDLHSELNLSSLELGDSALYFCASSWGPTGGTQYFGPGTRLLVL.

V usage is TRBV5-1 and J usage is TRBJ1-1; 8 nucleotides line up with TRBD1. The germline V gene encodes CDR1 SGHRS and CDR2 YFSETQ. The CDR3 totals 14 residues. Unmatched junction bases numbered 7, after V lost 5 bases and J lost 4 bases. CDR3 protein: CASRLKDRGTEAFF. CDR3 sequence (DNA): TGCGCCAGCAGATTGAAAGACAGGGGCACTGAAGCTTTCTTT.

This chain connects TRBV13 to TRBJ2-5; D call uncertain. Germline assignment: CDR1 PRHDT and CDR2 FYEKMQ (reference sequence). The ends were cut back, 5 bases at V and 1 base at J, with 14 bases in the middle. CDR3 size: 15 residues. The CDR3 region has the DNA TGTGCCAGCAGCGCCGACCGGGTAACCCAAGAGACCCAGTACTTC. It yields the protein CASSADRVTQETQYF.

In nucleotides, the CDR3 is TGTGCCAGCACTACGCGACAGGGGACTAACTATGGCTACACCTTC. It encodes CASTTRQGTNYGYTF. The V and J genes are TRBV2 and TRBJ1-2; the match to TRBD1 covers 8 bases. Losses at the gene ends were 7 bases for V and 0 bases for J; bases not matched to a gene: 7. Looked up from germline, CDR1 is SNHLY and CDR2 is FYNNEI. The CDR3 is 15 amino acids.

As to this clone: At one boundary the junction diverges from the germline segment, which might be a read error. The J gene is TRBJ2-5, the V gene TRBV4-1; D is unclear. Per germline, CDR1 MGHRA and CDR2 YSYEKL. The CDR3 consists of 13 residues. The CDR3 DNA sequence: TGCGCCAGCAGCCAAGACTTGCTGGAGAGCCAGTACTTC. Translated: CASSQDLLESQYF.

The chain uses TRBV11-2 and TRBJ1-1, with a tentative D call TRBD1 (5 bases). The germline V gene has CDR1 SGHAT and CDR2 FQNNGV. This CDR3 has 13 amino acids. V was trimmed by 5 bases and J by 1 base, leaving 8 bases between them. Written as DNA, the CDR3 is TGTGCCAGCAGCGGACACAGGAACACTGAAGCTTTCTTT. Its protein is CASSGHRNTEAFF.

The rearrangement links TRBV6-5 to TRBJ1-1; no clear D gene. Germline CDR1 MNHEY, CDR2 SVGAGI. V was cut by 6 bases and J by 5 bases, with 16 bases left in between. This CDR3 contains 14 residues. The CDR3 region has the DNA TGTGCCAGCAGGGACCTCCGTCGGGATACTGAAGCTTTCTTT. This codes for CASRDLRRDTEAFF.

The chain joins TRBV5-5 to TRBJ1-6; no reliable D call. Per germline, CDR1 SGHKS and CDR2 YYEKEE (reference sequence). V lost 4 bases to trimming and J lost 10 bases, with 18 bases between them. The CDR3 extends over 15 amino acids. For the CDR3, the DNA is TGTGCCAGCAGCATCGTGGAGGGAGGGTCGTCACCCCTCCACTTT. Encoded protein: CASSIVEGGSSPLHF.

This chain connects TRBV10-2 to TRBJ2-7; a weak D match, TRBD1 (5 bases). The CDR3 sequence is 16 residues long. Between the trimmed V and J ends, which lost 1 base and 3 bases, there was a span of 16 bases. CDR1 WSHSY and CDR2 SAAADI come from the germline V gene. The chain's CDR3 is CASSELYRTYYYEQYF. In nucleotides, the CDR3 is TGCGCCAGCAGTGAGTTATATCGGACATACTACTACGAGCAGTACTTC.

The chain links TRBV18 to TRBJ1-1; 8 bases are shared with TRBD1. This CDR3 contains 15 residues. From germline, CDR1 is KGHSH and CDR2 LQKENI. V shed 5 bases and J 11 bases; nucleotides not matched to a gene: 16. The CDR3 nucleotides read TGTGCCAGCTCAATTCGGACAGGGACCTACTCGGGGGCTTTCTTT. It yields the protein CASSIRTGTYSGAFF. The whole variable domain, filled in from reference TRBV18 and TRBJ1-1, reads NAGVMQNPRHLVRRRGQEARLRCSPMKGHSHVYWYRQLPEEGLKFMVYLQKENIIDESGMPKERFSAEFPKEGPSILRIQQVVRGDSAAYFCASSIRTGTYSGAFFGQGTRLTVV.

The gene calls are TRBV2 and TRBJ1-1, with 8 bases identical to TRBD1. Germline-derived CDR1 and CDR2 are SNHLY and FYNNEI. The CDR3 length is 16 residues. V dropped 6 bases and J dropped 3; count of bases not matched to a gene: 12. CDR3 in DNA: TGTGCCAGCAGGATGGACAGGGTAGTTTCTTACACTGAAGCTTTCTTT. Its translation: CASRMDRVVSYTEAFF. Full variable domain (rest looked up from reference TRBV2 and TRBJ1-1): EPEVTQTPSHQVTQMGQEVILRCVPISNHLYFYWYRQILGQKVEFLVSFYNNEISEKSEIFDDQFSVERPDGSNFTLKIRSTKLEDSAMYFCASRMDRVVSYTEAFFGQGTRLTVV.

The chain is built from TRBV7-9 and TRBJ2-3, with a weak D call TRBD1 (5 bases). From germline, CDR1 is SEHNR and CDR2 FQNEAQ (reference sequence). The CDR3 has 17 amino acids. Trimming shortened V by 2 bases and J by 4 bases, and 19 bases separated the two germline ends. CDR3 region: CASSLTGQGSASDTQYF. CDR3 coding DNA: TGTGCCAGCAGCTTAACAGGCCAGGGATCGGCCTCAGATACGCAGTATTTT.

V is TRBV3-1 (or the pseudogene TRBV3-2) and J is TRBJ1-2, with a possible D match to TRBD1 (6 bases). The CDR3 totals 14 residues. The germline V and J ends were trimmed by 6 bases and 5 bases, with 16 bases remaining between them. CDR1 is LGHDT and CDR2 is YNNKEL in the germline V gene (reference sequence). CDR3 loop: CASSFWTAQYGYTF. The CDR3 DNA reads TGTGCCAGCAGTTTTTGGACAGCGCAATATGGCTACACCTTC.